The 8 T cell receptor beta chains below come from one sample, sequenced in a study of EBV T-cell therapy then PD-1 blockade in nasopharyngeal carcinoma (dated by TCRdb to the early 2020s). Library construction relied on the immunoSEQ multiplex PCR assay. TCRdb carries this immuneACCESS record with in-frame sequences only. Its versions omit some clonotypes, under half of them owing to an unresolved V gene in the studies checked, with the rest unexplained. In all, the sample holds 20,000 or so clones, and nearly 85% of those were seen once. The ten largest clones add up to around 29% of the sample. Their recognized antigens are unknown. What the treatment or condition label conveys for this sample: AdE1-LMPpoly-expanded autologous EBV-specific T-cell therapy followed by anti-PD-1 nivolumab. The starting material was CD8+ T cells from blood, obtained around day 60 from a patient whose treatment included autologous EBV-specific T cells and nivolumab. These receptors were collected from a middle-aged man with nasopharyngeal carcinoma.

This chain connects TRBV6-5 to TRBJ2-7; no clear D. The CDR3 spans 13 residues. V was trimmed by 0 bases and J by 4 bases, leaving 7 bases between them. Per germline, CDR1 MNHEY and CDR2 SVGAGI. As DNA, the CDR3 is TGTGCCAGCAGTTACTCTGGCAGTTACGAGCAGTACTTC. Amino acids: CASSYSGSYEQYF.

J is TRBJ2-1 and V is TRBV6-4; 11 bases are shared with TRBD2. CDR3 length: 15 residues. CDR1 and CDR2 from the germline V gene are MRHNA and SNTAGT. J gave up 6 bases and V 1 base, and 2 bases lay outside the gene matches. The DNA of the CDR3 is TGTGCCAGCAGTGACTTTAGCGGGGGGGCCAATGAGCAGTTCTTC. It translates to CASSDFSGGANEQFF.

The chain couples TRBV7-9 to TRBJ1-4; D not resolved. V was cut by 5 bases and J by 8 bases, with 9 bases left in between. There are 12 residues in the CDR3. Germline V CDR1 and CDR2: SEHNR, FQNEAQ (reference sequence). The CDR3 nucleotides are TGTGCCAGCAGCCTCGAATGGGAAAAACTGTTTTTT. Its translation is CASSLEWEKLFF.

The gene calls are TRBV19 and TRBJ2-1; the D gene is possibly TRBD1 (7 bases). Deletions cut 8 bases from V and 6 bases from J, with 17 bases between. The CDR3 length is 14 residues. CDR1 LNHDA and CDR2 SQIVND come from the germline V gene (reference sequence). The CDR3 here is CASGQGGQRNEQFF. In DNA form, the CDR3 reads TGTGCCAGTGGCCAGGGGGGACAACGCAATGAGCAGTTCTTC.

The rearrangement uses TRBV13 and TRBJ2-5, with TRBD2 matching over 10 bases. V trimming: 3 bases; J trimming: 3 bases; junction bases outside the gene matches: 4. The CDR3 runs 15 residues. From germline, CDR1 is PRHDT and CDR2 FYEKMQ (reference sequence). For the CDR3, the DNA is TGTGCCAGCAGCTTTTCTAGCGGGGGCGAAGAGACCCAGTACTTC. Its translation: CASSFSSGGEETQYF. The whole variable domain, filled in from reference TRBV13 and TRBJ2-5, reads AAGVIQSPRHLIKEKRETATLKCYPIPRHDTVYWYQQGPGQDPQFLISFYEKMQSDKGSIPDRFSAQQFSDYHSELNMSSLELGDSALYFCASSFSSGGEETQYFGPGTRLLVL.

This clone occurred a few times. The chain joins TRBV5-4 to TRBJ2-2; D is tentatively TRBD1 or TRBD2 (6 bases each). This CDR3 is built from 15 residues. Germline CDR1 and CDR2: SGHNT and YYREEE (reference sequence). Deletions cut 4 bases from V and 0 bases from J, with 10 bases between. DNA for the CDR3: TGTGCCAGCAGCCTGGGGGGCGCGAACACCGGGGAGCTGTTTTTT. It codes for CASSLGGANTGELFF.

V and J are TRBV7-9 and TRBJ2-1; a weak D match, TRBD2 (6 bases). Germline V gives CDR1 SEHNR, CDR2 FQNEAQ (reference sequence). There are 11 residues in the CDR3. The V end was cut by 4 bases, the J end by 12 bases, with 10 bases between. The CDR3 nucleotides are TGTGCCAGCAGCTACACAGCGGGGCAGTTCTTC. Amino acid sequence: CASSYTAGQFF.

This clone was seen only a few times. The genes are TRBV6-2 or TRBV6-3 and TRBJ1-1; D might be TRBD1 (5 bases). Per germline, CDR1 MNHEY and CDR2 SVGEGT. The CDR3 contains 13 residues. Trimming shortened V by 3 bases and J by 7 bases, and 12 bases separated the two germline ends. CDR3 sequence reads: CASSYGGSVEAFF. As DNA, the CDR3 is TGTGCCAGCAGTTATGGGGGGTCTGTTGAAGCTTTCTTT.